A single T cell receptor (beta chain) is shown here with its context. In the source study's methods: Estimation of nucleated cell counts was performed using reference gene primer amplification. Only in-frame clones appear in the TCRdb table, and some are missing; sequencing was by immunoSEQ multiplex PCR. From that table come the V and J calls and clone size; the DNA was used to work out D and trimming. The sample yields some 220,000 clones, about 80% seen once. The source of the sample is a study of blood T cell repertoires in COVID-19. Study background: Donors in the United States, Italy and Spain gave samples during acute or convalescent COVID-19. Sources were T cells, B-cell-depleted T cells, or PBMCs; the material itself was cDNA or gDNA.

This sequence was found in a woman aged 30 to 39 who had recovered from COVID-19. Specimen: peripheral blood.

CDR3 in DNA: TGTGCCAGCAGTTTAAGAGCGGGTGGCTACACCTTC. Encoded protein: CASSLRAGGYTF. The chain employs TRBV12-3 or TRBV12-4 and TRBJ1-2, with D unclear. The CDR3 has 12 residues. V lost 2 bases and J lost 7, with 8 bases in between.